This T cell receptor beta chain derives from a study of blood T cells in healthy people across ages. The CDR3 is made up of 14 amino acids. Per germline, CDR1 SNHLY and CDR2 FYNNEI. V gave up 7 bases and J gave up 3 bases, with 13 bases separating them. Together with a sample-barcoded 5' primer, a J-beta primer mix was included in a second PCR lasting about 6 to 11 cycles. TCRdb passed the 5' RACE reads through MiXCR, listing each CDR3 protein once. The data contain around 1,800,000 distinct CDR3 sequences, roughly 43% of them singletons. This receptor was identified in a human donor in good health. Specimen: blood. V is TRBV2 and J is TRBJ1-5; possibly TRBD1 for D (6 bases). The CDR3 DNA follows: TGTGCCAGCATGCGGACAGTTAACAATCAGCCCCAGCATTTT. This codes for CASMRTVNNQPQHF.